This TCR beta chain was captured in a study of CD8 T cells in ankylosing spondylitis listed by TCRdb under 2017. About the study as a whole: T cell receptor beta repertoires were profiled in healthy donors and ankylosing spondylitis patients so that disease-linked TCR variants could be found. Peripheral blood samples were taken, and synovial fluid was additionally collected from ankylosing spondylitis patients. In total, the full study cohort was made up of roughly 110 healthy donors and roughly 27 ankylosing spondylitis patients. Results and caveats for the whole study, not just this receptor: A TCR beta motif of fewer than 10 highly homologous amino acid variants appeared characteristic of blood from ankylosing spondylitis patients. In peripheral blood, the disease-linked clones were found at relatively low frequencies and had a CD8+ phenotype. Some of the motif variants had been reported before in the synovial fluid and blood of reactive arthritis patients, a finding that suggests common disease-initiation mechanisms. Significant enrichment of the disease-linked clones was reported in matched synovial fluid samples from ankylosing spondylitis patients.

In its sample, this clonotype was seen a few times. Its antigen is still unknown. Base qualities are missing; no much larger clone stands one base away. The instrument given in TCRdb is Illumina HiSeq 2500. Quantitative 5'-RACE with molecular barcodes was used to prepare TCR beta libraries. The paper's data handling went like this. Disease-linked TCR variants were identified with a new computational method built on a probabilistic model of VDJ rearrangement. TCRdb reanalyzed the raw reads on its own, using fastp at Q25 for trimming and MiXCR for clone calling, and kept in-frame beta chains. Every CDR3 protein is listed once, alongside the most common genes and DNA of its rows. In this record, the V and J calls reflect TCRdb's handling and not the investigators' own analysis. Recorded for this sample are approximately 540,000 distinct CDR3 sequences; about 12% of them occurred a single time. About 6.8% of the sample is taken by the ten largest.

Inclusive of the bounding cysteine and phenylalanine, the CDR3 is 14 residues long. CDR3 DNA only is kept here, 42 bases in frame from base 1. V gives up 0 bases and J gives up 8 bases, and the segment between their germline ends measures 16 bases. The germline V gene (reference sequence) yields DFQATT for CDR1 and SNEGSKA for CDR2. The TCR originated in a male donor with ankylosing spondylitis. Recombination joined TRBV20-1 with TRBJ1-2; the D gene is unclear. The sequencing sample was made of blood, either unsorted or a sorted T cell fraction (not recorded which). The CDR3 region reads CSARDEGGGGGYTF. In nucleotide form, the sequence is TGCAGTGCTAGAGATGAGGGCGGAGGTGGAGGCTACACCTTC.